The 13 T cell receptor beta chains listed next were all sequenced from one sample in a study of blood T cell repertoires in COVID-19. Sequenced by immunoSEQ multiplex PCR; TCRdb stores in-frame clones only, minus some. The table lists approximately 150,000 clones, around 80% of them singletons. The sample taken for sequencing was PBMCs or T cells enriched from blood (not recorded which). The receptor source for this set is a woman aged 70 to 79 in a cohort exposed to, infected with or recovered from COVID-19 (not recorded which).

The chain employs TRBV12-2 and TRBJ2-5; the table assigns TRBD1, which was not confirmed against the DNA. TRBV12-2 counts as a pseudogene. This CDR3 region has 23 residues. CDR3 loop: CASRSLPGHRTDRSPLDQETQYF. The CDR3 DNA sequence: TGTGCAAGTCGCTCGCTCCCGGGACACAGGACCGACCGTTCTCCCTTGGACCAAGAGACCCAGTACTTC.

V gene TRBV21-1 combines with J gene TRBJ2-3; the DNA was not compared with TRBD2, the D call given in the table. TRBV21-1 is a known pseudogene. The CDR3 has 18 amino acids. As DNA, the CDR3 is TGTGCCAGCAGAAAAGGATGCAGCGGGAGAGGTGGCACAGATACGCAGTATTTT. Encoded protein: CASRKGCSGRGGTDTQYF.

The chain joins TRBV28 to TRBJ2-3; TRBD1 is a possible D gene (6 bases). V shed 10 bases and J shed 0 bases, with 14 bases lying between them. The CDR3 is 14 amino acids. Germline CDR1 is MDHEN and CDR2 is SYDVKM. The DNA of the CDR3 is TGTGCCACCGTGTTTACAGGGAGCACAGATACGCAGTATTTT. Protein: CATVFTGSTDTQYF.

This clone occurred a few times. The chain recombines TRBV19 with TRBJ2-3; D gene ambiguous. The CDR3 sequence is 14 residues long. Germline V lookup: CDR1 LNHDA, CDR2 SQIVND (reference sequence). V was cut by 1 base and J by 0 bases, with 5 bases left in between. The CDR3 coding sequence is TGTGCCAGTAGTATAGGCGGAAGCACAGATACGCAGTATTTT. Protein sequence: CASSIGGSTDTQYF.

The chain has TRBV5-4 and TRBJ2-1, with D perhaps TRBD2 (5 bases). The V end was cut by 0 bases, the J end by 6 bases, with 7 bases between. The CDR3 is 13 amino acids. Germline CDR1 and CDR2: SGHNT and YYREEE (reference sequence). CDR3 in DNA: TGTGCCAGCAGCTTGGGAGGGTTCAATGAGCAGTTCTTC. Its translation is CASSLGGFNEQFF.

This clone was recorded a few times. The chain employs TRBV7-2 and TRBJ1-4; D possibly corresponds to TRBD1 (5 bases). The CDR3 totals 15 residues. Germline lookup yields CDR1 SGHTA and CDR2 FQGNSA. V was shortened by 3 bases and J by 3 bases, with 11 bases between the two germline ends. The CDR3 nucleotides read TGTGCCAGCAGCTTCCAGGGTATGGCTAATGAAAAACTGTTTTTT. It yields the protein CASSFQGMANEKLFF.

The rearrangement joins TRBV11-2 to TRBJ1-1, with unresolved D. The CDR3 has 13 residues. CDR1 and CDR2 (germline): SGHAT, FQNNGV. The germline V and J ends were trimmed by 1 base and 5 bases, with 8 bases remaining between them. The CDR3: CASSLGSRTEAFF. CDR3 coding DNA: TGTGCCAGCAGCTTAGGCTCTAGGACTGAAGCTTTCTTT.

The chain combines TRBV9 with TRBJ2-3, with no clear D. Germline V gene sequence: CDR1 SGDLS, CDR2 YYNGEE. V was pared by 3 bases and J by 4 bases, with 12 bases between. The CDR3 is 14 amino acids. The DNA of the CDR3 is TGTGCCAGCAGCGGAGGATCAAGAGCAGATACGCAGTATTTT. It yields the protein CASSGGSRADTQYF.

V gene TRBV10-3 combines with J gene TRBJ1-5; D is unclear. CDR1 ENHRY and CDR2 SYGVKD come from the germline V gene. V lost 3 bases and J lost 0, with 15 bases in between. The CDR3 has 17 residues. CDR3 DNA sequence: TGTGCCATCAGTGAAAATCCGTTATCTAATAGCAATCAGCCCCAGCATTTT. Its protein product is CAISENPLSNSNQPQHF.

This rearrangement joins TRBV18 to TRBJ1-1; no clear D. CDR3 length: 14 residues. V lost 0 bases to trimming and J lost 1 base, with 6 bases between them. Germline CDR1 reads KGHSH; CDR2 reads LQKENI. The CDR3 DNA reads as TGTGCCAGCTCACCACCATGGGCGAACACTGAAGCTTTCTTT. Its translation is CASSPPWANTEAFF.

This chain connects TRBV11-1 to TRBJ2-1; perhaps TRBD1 as D (6 bases). The V end was cut by 5 bases, the J end by 6 bases, with 8 bases between. CDR3 size: 12 residues. Germline V gene data show CDR1 as SGHAT and CDR2 as FQDESV (reference sequence). The CDR3 DNA is TGTGCCAGCAGCCCAGGGGTCAATGAGCAGTTCTTC. Translated: CASSPGVNEQFF.

This sequence joins TRBV3-1 (or the pseudogene TRBV3-2) and TRBJ1-2; 8 nucleotides match TRBD1. With V trimmed by 5 bases and J by 7 bases, 6 bases remained unmatched. Germline CDR1 LGHDT, CDR2 YNNKEL (reference sequence). The CDR3 has 13 amino acids. This CDR3 is CASSMDRAGGYTF. CDR3 sequence (DNA): TGTGCCAGCAGCATGGACAGGGCAGGTGGCTACACCTTC.

For the CDR3, the DNA is TGCGCCAGCAGCCAAGCCCAAGGACAGGGCGGGTTTGGGGCCAACGTCCTGACTTTC. Translation gives CASSQAQGQGGFGANVLTF. This chain links TRBV4-1 with TRBJ2-6; 8 nucleotides align to TRBD1. Germline values: CDR1 MGHRA, CDR2 YSYEKL. The CDR3 has 19 amino acids. The V segment lost 1 base and the J segment 3 bases; nucleotides outside the gene matches: 11.